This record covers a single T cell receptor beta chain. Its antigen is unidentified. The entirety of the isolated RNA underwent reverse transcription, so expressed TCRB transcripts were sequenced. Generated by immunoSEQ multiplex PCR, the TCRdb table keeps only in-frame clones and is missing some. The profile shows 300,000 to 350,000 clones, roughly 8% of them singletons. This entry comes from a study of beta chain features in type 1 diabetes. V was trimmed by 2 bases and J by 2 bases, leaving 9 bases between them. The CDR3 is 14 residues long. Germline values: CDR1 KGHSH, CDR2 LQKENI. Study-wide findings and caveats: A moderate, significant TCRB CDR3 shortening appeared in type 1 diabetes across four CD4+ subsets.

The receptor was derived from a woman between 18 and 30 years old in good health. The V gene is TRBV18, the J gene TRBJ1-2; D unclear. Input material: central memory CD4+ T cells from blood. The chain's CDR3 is CASSPGWRNYGYTF. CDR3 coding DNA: TGTGCCAGCTCACCAGGGTGGAGAAACTATGGCTACACCTTC.